The clone carrying this TCR beta chain was detected a few times. Its antigen is unidentified. Germline V gene data show CDR1 as SQVTM and CDR2 as ANQGSEA. The ends were cut back, 1 base at V and 5 bases at J, with 19 bases in the middle. This CDR3 has 16 residues. This specimen belongs to a study of beta chain features in type 1 diabetes. Study-level information: Cell yields, age and gender were similar between patients and healthy donors.

The isolated RNA, all of it, was reverse transcribed, so expressed TCRB transcripts were what got sequenced. Sequencing used immunoSEQ multiplex PCR; TCRdb keeps in-frame clones, though not all of them. Among about 370,000 clones, around 10% were seen once, and the ten largest hold 0.6%. General study findings and limits: A potential influence of HLA type upon TCRB rearrangement remained unresolved herein. Among all four CD4+ subsets, Type 1 diabetes patients had TCRB CDR3s that were moderately but significantly shorter. Patients' naive, central memory and Treg TCRB repertoires seemed closer to one another than those of healthy donors.

The sequence came from a young man with type 1 diabetes. Input material: central memory CD4+ T cells from blood. J is TRBJ2-3 and V is TRBV29-1; tentatively, D is TRBD1 (7 bases). The CDR3 DNA reads as TGCAGCGTTGAAGTCACCAACAGGGGAGGAGGAGATACGCAGTATTTT. This codes for CSVEVTNRGGGDTQYF.